The entry that follows covers one T cell receptor beta chain sequence. The data were obtained in a study of blood T cell repertoires in COVID-19. Deletions cut 1 base from V and 10 bases from J, with 8 bases between. The CDR3 has 12 residues. The germline V gene encodes CDR1 SGHNT and CDR2 YENEEA. Sequencing used immunoSEQ multiplex PCR; TCRdb keeps in-frame clones, though not all of them. The sample holds 300,000 or so clones; about 93% are singletons and the top ten take 1.1%. The chain couples TRBV11-3 to TRBJ2-1; no firm D call. The sample was PBMCs or T cells enriched from blood (not recorded which). This sequence was found in a woman aged 25-40 years who had recovered from COVID-19. The CDR3 nucleotides read TGTGCCAGCAGCTTAGCCCCAGAAGAGCAGTTCTTC. It codes for CASSLAPEEQFF.